Shown below are 30 T cell receptor beta chains from a single sample sequenced in a study of a mutant IDH1 vaccine in newly diagnosed glioma. Clones were read by immunoSEQ multiplex PCR, and TCRdb kept only the in-frame ones, dropping some. The sample lists 69,000 or so clones, around 87% occurring once. Their antigens are not known. As to time point: week 35, safety follow-up. Doses consisted of 300 ug of mutant IDH1 20-mer peptide each, paired with topical imiquimod. The sample consisted of PBMCs, taken from a glioma patient whose treatment included an IDH1 peptide vaccine. These receptors were taken from a man in his thirties or forties with glioma.

The chain joins TRBV30 to TRBJ1-3; D remains ambiguous. The V gene's germline CDR1 is GTSNPN and CDR2 SVGIG (reference sequence). V was trimmed by 5 bases and J by 4 bases, leaving 15 bases between them. This CDR3 is built from 14 residues. The CDR3 spells CAWEYKGSGNTIYF. The CDR3 DNA follows: TGTGCCTGGGAGTACAAGGGCTCGGGAAACACCATATATTTT.

The chain couples TRBV23-1 to TRBJ2-1; a weak D match, TRBD2 (6 bases). TRBV23-1 is assigned to the ORF class and has an uncertain function. Trimming left V 0 bases short and J 6 bases short, with 18 bases between. This CDR3 has 17 amino acids. CDR3 in amino acids: CASSQSPRREVSNEQFF. In DNA, the CDR3 is TGCGCCAGCAGTCAATCCCCCCGCAGGGAGGTCAGCAATGAGCAGTTCTTC.

The chain employs TRBV5-1 and TRBJ2-1, with D perhaps assigned TRBD1 or TRBD2 (5 bases each). Trimming took 4 bases from V and 2 from J, leaving 19 bases between them. From germline, CDR1 is SGHRS and CDR2 YFSETQ. CDR3 length equals 17 residues. As DNA, the CDR3 is TGCGCCAGCAGCCCGGCGCTGACAGCCGGGACCTACAATGAGCAGTTCTTC. Its translation is CASSPALTAGTYNEQFF.

This chain joins TRBV5-6 and TRBJ2-5, with D possibly being TRBD2 (6 bases). Between the trimmed V and J ends, which lost 0 bases and 7 bases, there was a span of 13 bases. The CDR3 is 14 amino acids. The germline CDR1 and CDR2 sequences are SGHDT and YYEEEE. The CDR3 reads CASSLAGVVGTQYF. The CDR3 DNA is TGTGCCAGCAGCTTGGCGGGGGTGGTTGGGACCCAGTACTTC. The complete variable domain, with remaining parts taken from reference TRBV5-6 and TRBJ2-5, reads DAGVTQSPTHLIKTRGQQVTLRCSPKSGHDTVSWYQQALGQGPQFIFQYYEEEERQRGNFPDRFSGHQFPNYSSELNVNALLLGDSALYLCASSLAGVVGTQYFGPGTRLLVL.

The V and J genes are TRBV5-4 and TRBJ1-1; D gene uncertain. Trimming took off 2 bases at V and 1 base at J, with 6 bases between the two ends. Germline-derived CDR1 and CDR2 are SGHNT and YYREEE (reference sequence). This CDR3 spans 13 amino acids. CDR3 region: CASSLGRNTEAFF. The CDR3 nucleotides are TGTGCCAGCAGCTTAGGCAGGAACACTGAAGCTTTCTTT.

The V gene is TRBV27, the J gene TRBJ1-5; D uncertain. Germline CDR1 reads MNHEY; CDR2 reads SMNVEV (reference sequence). V lost 8 bases and J lost 1, with 9 bases in between. The CDR3 sequence is 13 residues long. The DNA for the CDR3 is TGTGCCAGCCCTCAGAGGAGCAATCAGCCCCAGCATTTT. It encodes CASPQRSNQPQHF.

CDR3 region: CASHLLGTETQYF. The CDR3 DNA follows: TGTGCCAGCCACCTCCTCGGGACAGAGACCCAGTACTTC. The chain carries TRBV7-2 and TRBJ2-5; either TRBD1 or TRBD2 may supply D (5 bases each). V lost 8 bases and J 4 bases, leaving 14 bases between the germline ends. CDR1 is SGHTA, CDR2 FQGNSA, per germline. This CDR3 has 13 residues.

The gene calls are TRBV4-1 and TRBJ2-7; 7 nucleotides match TRBD2. The CDR3 runs 16 residues. V was pared by 0 bases and J by 5 bases, with 10 bases of the junction left unmatched. Germline V gives CDR1 MGHRA, CDR2 YSYEKL. The CDR3 sequence is CASSQEGGDYPHEQYF. The CDR3 DNA sequence: TGCGCCAGCAGCCAAGAGGGCGGGGACTACCCCCACGAGCAGTACTTC.

The table lists this clone with a count of one. The chain employs TRBV28 and TRBJ1-4; 12 bases fit TRBD1. The CDR3 totals 17 residues. Trimming removed 2 bases from V and 8 bases from J; junction bases left unmatched: 9. The V gene's germline CDR1 is MDHEN and CDR2 SYDVKM. CDR3 in amino acids: CASSLPGTGGLGEKLFF. The CDR3 DNA sequence: TGTGCCAGCAGTTTACCCGGGACAGGGGGCCTGGGCGAAAAACTGTTTTTT.

J is TRBJ2-6 and V is TRBV28; tentatively, D is TRBD2 (7 bases). The ends were cut back, 2 bases at V and 3 bases at J, with 11 bases in the middle. This CDR3 is built from 16 residues. Germline values: CDR1 MDHEN, CDR2 SYDVKM. The chain's CDR3 is CASSLRGGVGANVLTF. Here the CDR3 DNA reads TGTGCCAGCAGTTTACGCGGGGGCGTTGGGGCCAACGTCCTGACTTTC. The full variable domain, completed using reference TRBV28 and TRBJ2-6, is DVKVTQSSRYLVKRTGEKVFLECVQDMDHENMFWYRQDPGLGLRLIYFSYDVKMKEKGDIPEGYSVSREKKERFSLILESASTNQTSMYLCASSLRGGVGANVLTFGAGSRLTVL.

This chain joins TRBV28 and TRBJ1-4; D gene ambiguous. Trimming took 5 bases from V and 10 from J, leaving 11 bases between them. CDR1 and CDR2 from the germline V gene are MDHEN and SYDVKM. CDR3 length: 12 residues. Written as DNA, the CDR3 is TGTGCCAGCAGTCCCCGTGGTCGAAAACTGTTTTTT. Amino acid sequence: CASSPRGRKLFF.

CDR3 in amino acids: CATRPAGSNQPQHF. The CDR3 coding sequence is TGTGCGACCCGGCCGGCGGGGAGCAATCAGCCCCAGCATTTT. This chain joins TRBV27 and TRBJ1-5; D is undetermined. Looked up from germline, CDR1 is MNHEY and CDR2 is SMNVEV (reference sequence). The CDR3 has 14 residues.

This chain connects TRBV2 to TRBJ2-3, with TRBD1 matching over 8 bases. V lost 5 bases, J lost 0 bases, and 4 bases stayed unmatched. Germline values: CDR1 SNHLY, CDR2 FYNNEI. This CDR3 has 15 amino acids. The CDR3 spells CASSLDRASTDTQYF. The DNA of the CDR3 is TGTGCCAGCAGTTTGGACAGGGCTAGCACAGATACGCAGTATTTT.

The J gene is TRBJ2-5, the V gene TRBV15, with 7 bases fitting TRBD1. This CDR3 has 15 amino acids. Germline CDR1 and CDR2: LNHNV and YYDKDF (reference sequence). V dropped 0 bases and J dropped 1; count of bases not matched to a gene: 2. The CDR3 region has the DNA TGTGCCACCAGCAGAGATCCAGGGGGCCAAGAGACCCAGTACTTC. This gives the protein CATSRDPGGQETQYF.

By frequency in the sample, this clone is medium-sized. This chain uses TRBV30 with TRBJ1-3; the D gene is possibly TRBD1 (6 bases). The length of the CDR3 is 14 residues. Trimming took 6 bases from V and 2 from J, leaving 14 bases between them. The germline V gene has CDR1 GTSNPN and CDR2 SVGIG (reference sequence). CDR3 DNA sequence: TGTGCCTGCACCGTCCCAGGGGCTGGAAACACCATATATTTT. Translated: CACTVPGAGNTIYF.

The chain uses TRBV10-3 and TRBJ1-1, with 7 nucleotides matching TRBD1. V gave up 10 bases and J gave up 3 bases; unmatched junction bases: 14. This CDR3 has 15 amino acids. CDR1 is ENHRY, CDR2 SYGVKD, per germline. The CDR3 region is CASRQRFTGDTEAFF. Written as DNA, the CDR3 is TGTGCCAGCAGACAAAGATTTACAGGGGACACTGAAGCTTTCTTT.

The genes are TRBV30 and TRBJ2-7, with D tentatively TRBD2 (5 bases). Trimming left V 5 bases short and J 3 bases short, with 11 bases between. Germline V gene sequence: CDR1 GTSNPN, CDR2 SVGIG (reference sequence). The CDR3 covers 12 residues. In DNA, the CDR3 is TGTGCCTGGGCGGAGCGGTTCTACGAGCAGTACTTC. Residues: CAWAERFYEQYF.

The gene calls are TRBV5-1 and TRBJ2-3; 7 positions match TRBD1. There are 16 residues in the CDR3. V dropped 3 bases and J dropped 2; count of bases not matched to a gene: 9. CDR1 is SGHRS, CDR2 YFSETQ, per germline. CDR3 DNA: TGCGCCAGCAGCTGGACAGGCCGGGCGGTCACAGATACGCAGTATTTT. The encoded protein is CASSWTGRAVTDTQYF. Full variable domain (outside the CDR3, taken from reference TRBV5-1 and TRBJ2-3): KAGVTQTPRYLIKTRGQQVTLSCSPISGHRSVSWYQQTPGQGLQFLFEYFSETQRNKGNFPGRFSGRQFSNSRSEMNVSTLELGDSALYLCASSWTGRAVTDTQYFGPGTRLTVL.

This chain connects TRBV7-9 to TRBJ1-5, with D tentatively TRBD1 (6 bases). The CDR3 contains 14 residues. V lost 1 base and J lost 7, with 11 bases in between. The germline CDR1 and CDR2 sequences are SEHNR and FQNEAQ (reference sequence). The CDR3 DNA reads as TGTGCCAGCAGCTTAGAAGGGGGAGGCCAGCCCCAGCATTTT. Protein sequence: CASSLEGGGQPQHF.

This chain joins TRBV11-2 and TRBJ2-1; D remains unclear. The germline V and J ends were trimmed by 5 bases and 9 bases, with 11 bases remaining between them. Germline V gives CDR1 SGHAT, CDR2 FQNNGV. This CDR3 is 12 amino acids long. CDR3 amino acids: CASSPPSGEQFF. The CDR3 DNA is TGTGCCAGCAGCCCGCCCAGTGGTGAGCAGTTCTTC.

V usage is TRBV5-1 and J usage is TRBJ2-2; D not resolved. Per germline, CDR1 SGHRS and CDR2 YFSETQ. The germline V and J ends were trimmed by 1 base and 8 bases, with 9 bases remaining between them. CDR3 length: 13 residues. CDR3 in amino acids: CASSLSVGGELFF. The CDR3 DNA reads TGCGCCAGCAGCTTGTCGGTCGGGGGGGAGCTGTTTTTT.

The rearrangement uses TRBV7-3 and TRBJ2-7; tentatively, D is TRBD2 (7 bases). The length of the CDR3 is 15 residues. Trimming removed 5 bases at V and 1 base at J, with 15 bases between. The germline V gene encodes CDR1 SGHTA and CDR2 FQGTGA. The CDR3 DNA sequence: TGTGCCAGCAGCCTTCGAGGGGGAGGGTCCTACGAGCAGTACTTC. Its translation: CASSLRGGGSYEQYF.

The rearrangement links TRBV7-9 to TRBJ2-3; D is unresolved. CDR3 length: 12 amino acids. The V gene's germline CDR1 is SEHNR and CDR2 FQNEAQ (reference sequence). Trimming stripped 2 bases from V and 2 bases from J, with 2 bases between. CDR3 in DNA: TGTGCCAGCAGCTTAATCACAGATACGCAGTATTTT. Its translation: CASSLITDTQYF.

The V gene is TRBV7-9, the J gene TRBJ1-1; D is undetermined. Germline V lookup: CDR1 SEHNR, CDR2 FQNEAQ (reference sequence). The CDR3 is made up of 16 amino acids. V shed 1 base and J shed 4 bases, with 16 bases lying between them. For the CDR3, the DNA is TGTGCCAGCAGCTTAGTAGGCAGCCAAAAGGGCACTGAAGCTTTCTTT. This codes for CASSLVGSQKGTEAFF.

V and J are TRBV19 and TRBJ1-6; a possible D gene is TRBD1 (5 bases). The CDR3 length is 19 residues. Germline assignment: CDR1 LNHDA and CDR2 SQIVND (reference sequence). V was pared by 5 bases and J by 0 bases, with 20 bases between. CDR3 region: CASSAHPSGVSSYNSPLHF. The CDR3 nucleotides are TGTGCCAGTAGTGCGCACCCCTCGGGGGTCAGCTCCTATAATTCACCCCTCCACTTT.

This sequence joins TRBV10-3 and TRBJ2-1; D uncertain. The V gene's germline CDR1 is ENHRY and CDR2 SYGVKD. V dropped 2 bases and J dropped 4 bases, with 12 bases sitting between them. This CDR3 has 15 amino acids. CDR3 loop: CAISEPEHQYNEQFF. DNA for the CDR3: TGTGCCATCAGTGAGCCAGAGCACCAATACAATGAGCAGTTCTTC.

This chain connects TRBV7-9 to TRBJ2-7, with 7 positions matching TRBD1. CDR1 and CDR2 (germline): SEHNR, FQNEAQ (reference sequence). Germline trimming cut 3 bases from V and 1 base from J; bases unmatched to any gene: 15. This CDR3 region has 18 residues. CDR3 nucleotides: TGTGCCAGCAGCTTTCCAGAATCCGGGACAGACACTTCCTACGAGCAGTACTTC. Translation gives CASSFPESGTDTSYEQYF.

This rearrangement joins TRBV6-5 to TRBJ2-5, with a weak D call TRBD1 (5 bases). The CDR3 loop spans 13 amino acids. Germline-derived CDR1 and CDR2 are MNHEY and SVGAGI. V was shortened by 5 bases and J by 2 bases, with 9 bases between the two germline ends. The CDR3 loop is CASSRTRQETQYF. The CDR3 DNA follows: TGTGCCAGCAGTCGGACACGACAAGAGACCCAGTACTTC.

The chain is built from TRBV7-2 and TRBJ1-6; tentative D call: TRBD1 (5 bases). Trimming pared 5 bases from V and 4 bases from J, leaving 9 bases between. The length of the CDR3 is 14 residues. Germline CDR1 and CDR2: SGHTA and FQGNSA. Written as DNA, the CDR3 is TGTGCCAGCAGCCTCAGGGCTTATAATTCACCCCTCCACTTT. Translation gives CASSLRAYNSPLHF.

The chain combines TRBV9 with TRBJ2-2, with 8 nucleotides matching TRBD2. Germline trimming cut 4 bases from V and 3 bases from J; bases unmatched to any gene: 8. Germline CDR1 SGDLS, CDR2 YYNGEE. This CDR3 region has 16 residues. CDR3 bases: TGTGCCAGCAGCTTCCTCGGGAGGGCCGACACCGGGGAGCTGTTTTTT. Translating it yields CASSFLGRADTGELFF.